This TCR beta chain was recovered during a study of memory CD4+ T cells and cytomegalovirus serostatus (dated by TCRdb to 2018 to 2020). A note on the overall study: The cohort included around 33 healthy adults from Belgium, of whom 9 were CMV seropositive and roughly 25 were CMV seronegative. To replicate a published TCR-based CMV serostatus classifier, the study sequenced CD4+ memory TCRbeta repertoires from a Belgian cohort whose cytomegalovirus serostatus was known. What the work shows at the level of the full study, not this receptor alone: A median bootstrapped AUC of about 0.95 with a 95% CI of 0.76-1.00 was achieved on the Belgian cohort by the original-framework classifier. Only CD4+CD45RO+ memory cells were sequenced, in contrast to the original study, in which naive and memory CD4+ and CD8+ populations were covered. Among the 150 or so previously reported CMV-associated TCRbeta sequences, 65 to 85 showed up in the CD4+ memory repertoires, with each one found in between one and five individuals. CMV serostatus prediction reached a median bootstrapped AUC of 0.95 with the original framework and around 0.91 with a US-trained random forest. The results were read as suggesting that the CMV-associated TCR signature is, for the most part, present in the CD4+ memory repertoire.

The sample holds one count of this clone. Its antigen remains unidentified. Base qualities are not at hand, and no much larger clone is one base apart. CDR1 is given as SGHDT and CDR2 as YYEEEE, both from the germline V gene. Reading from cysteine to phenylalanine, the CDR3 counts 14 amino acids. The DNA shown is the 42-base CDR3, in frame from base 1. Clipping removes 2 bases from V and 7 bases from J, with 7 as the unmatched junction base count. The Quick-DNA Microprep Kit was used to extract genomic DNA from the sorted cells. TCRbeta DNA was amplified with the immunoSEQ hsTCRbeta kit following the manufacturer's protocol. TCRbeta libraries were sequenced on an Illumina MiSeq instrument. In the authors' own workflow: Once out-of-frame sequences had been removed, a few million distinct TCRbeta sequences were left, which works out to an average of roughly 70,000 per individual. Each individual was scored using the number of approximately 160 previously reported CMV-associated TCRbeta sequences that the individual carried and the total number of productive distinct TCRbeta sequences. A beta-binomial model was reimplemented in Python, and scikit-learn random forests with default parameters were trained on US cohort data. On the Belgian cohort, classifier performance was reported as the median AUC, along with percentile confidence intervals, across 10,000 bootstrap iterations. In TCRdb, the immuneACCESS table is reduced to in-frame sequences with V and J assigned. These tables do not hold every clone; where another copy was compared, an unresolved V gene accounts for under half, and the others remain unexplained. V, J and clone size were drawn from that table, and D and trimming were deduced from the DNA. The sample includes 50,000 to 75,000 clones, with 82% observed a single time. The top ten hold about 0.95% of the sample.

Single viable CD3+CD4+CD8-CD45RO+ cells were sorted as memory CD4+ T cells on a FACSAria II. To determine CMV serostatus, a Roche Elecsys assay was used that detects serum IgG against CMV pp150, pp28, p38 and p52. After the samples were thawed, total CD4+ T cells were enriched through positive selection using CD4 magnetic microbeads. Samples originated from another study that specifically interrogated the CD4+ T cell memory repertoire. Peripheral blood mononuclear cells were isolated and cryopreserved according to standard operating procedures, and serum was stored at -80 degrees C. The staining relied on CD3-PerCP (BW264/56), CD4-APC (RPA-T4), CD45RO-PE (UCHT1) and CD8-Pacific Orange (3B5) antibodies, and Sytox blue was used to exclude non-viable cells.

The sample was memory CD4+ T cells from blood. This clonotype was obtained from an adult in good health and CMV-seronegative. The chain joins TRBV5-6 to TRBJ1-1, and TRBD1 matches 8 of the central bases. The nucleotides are TGTGCCAGCAGCTTAGGACAGGGAAGGAATGAAGCTTTCTTT. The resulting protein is CASSLGQGRNEAFF.